This passage covers 22 T cell receptor beta chains from one sample sequenced in a study of blood T cell repertoires in COVID-19. The repertoire was sequenced with immunoSEQ multiplex PCR; TCRdb's copy has only in-frame clones and lacks some. In the table there are 200,000 to 250,000 clones, roughly 86% of which are singletons. The sequenced sample consisted of peripheral blood. The source of these receptors is a woman aged 60 to 75 with acute or convalescent COVID-19.

Only a few counts were recorded for this clone. The J gene is TRBJ1-1, the V gene TRBV28; 8 nucleotides align to TRBD1. The CDR3 totals 17 residues. Germline values: CDR1 MDHEN, CDR2 SYDVKM. Losses at the gene ends were 6 bases for V and 5 bases for J; bases not matched to a gene: 17. The CDR3 loop is CASRAQQGQGGGTEAFF. CDR3 bases: TGTGCCAGCAGAGCTCAGCAAGGACAGGGTGGGGGGACTGAAGCTTTCTTT.

The V and J genes are TRBV27 and TRBJ2-1; 7 positions match TRBD1. V dropped 2 bases and J dropped 7; count of bases not matched to a gene: 11. Per the germline V gene, CDR1 is MNHEY and CDR2 is SMNVEV (reference sequence). This CDR3 contains 16 residues. The DNA of the CDR3 is TGTGCCAGCAGTTTAGCAGGGACAGCCTCAGCGAATGAGCAGTTCTTC. This translates into CASSLAGTASANEQFF.

The gene calls are TRBV24-1 and TRBJ2-1; 15 nucleotides match TRBD2. Germline V gene sequence: CDR1 KGHDR, CDR2 SFDVKD. V lost 4 bases and J lost 7; bases outside the gene matches: 4. The CDR3 sequence is 16 residues long. CDR3 nucleotides: TGTGCCACCAGTGACCACGGGACTAGCGGGAGGAATGAGCAGTTCTTC. Its translation is CATSDHGTSGRNEQFF.

CDR3 loop: CASSTNGGGGYTF. For the CDR3, the DNA is TGTGCCAGCAGCACCAACGGGGGAGGCGGCTACACCTTC. This rearrangement joins TRBV3-1 (or the pseudogene TRBV3-2) to TRBJ1-2, with a possible D match to TRBD1 (5 bases). There are 13 residues in the CDR3. Trimming took 5 bases from V and 8 from J, leaving 15 bases between them. Germline values: CDR1 LGHDT, CDR2 YNNKEL (reference sequence).

The V call is TRBV4-2, the J call TRBJ1-2; D gene ambiguous. V was shortened by 5 bases and J by 8 bases, with 21 bases between the two germline ends. This CDR3 comprises 15 residues. Germline CDR1 LGHNA, CDR2 YNFKEQ. This CDR3 reads CASSFRAGGLDGYTF. In DNA, the CDR3 is TGTGCCAGCAGCTTCCGTGCGGGTGGACTTGACGGCTACACCTTC.

Remarks on this clone: This specimen includes other DNA sequences encoding the same CDR3. V gene TRBV5-1 combines with J gene TRBJ2-2; a possible D gene is TRBD2 (6 bases). The CDR3 is 15 residues long. Germline V lookup: CDR1 SGHRS, CDR2 YFSETQ. V gave up 0 bases and J gave up 2 bases, with 8 bases separating them. CDR3 bases: TGCGCCAGCAGCTTGGTCGCGGGAAACACCGGGGAGCTGTTTTTT. Protein product: CASSLVAGNTGELFF. Full variable domain (rest looked up from reference TRBV5-1 and TRBJ2-2): KAGVTQTPRYLIKTRGQQVTLSCSPISGHRSVSWYQQTPGQGLQFLFEYFSETQRNKGNFPGRFSGRQFSNSRSEMNVSTLELGDSALYLCASSLVAGNTGELFFGEGSRLTVL.

The chain is built from TRBV6-2 or TRBV6-3 and TRBJ2-2, with 9 bases that match TRBD1. CDR3 size: 15 residues. Germline-derived CDR1 and CDR2 are MNHEY and SVGEGT. The ends lost 6 bases at V and 4 bases at J; junction bases unmatched: 6. The chain's CDR3 is CASSFRTGVTGELFF. DNA of the CDR3: TGTGCCAGCAGCTTTCGGACAGGGGTCACCGGGGAGCTGTTTTTT.

This chain uses TRBV18 with TRBJ1-2; tentatively, D is TRBD1 (5 bases). Germline CDR1 reads KGHSH; CDR2 reads LQKENI. The CDR3 is 14 amino acids. V lost 6 bases and J 8 bases, leaving 19 bases between the germline ends. The CDR3 bases are TGTGCCAGCTCCTCAGACAGCTTGAGTAAGGGCTACACCTTC. This sequence encodes CASSSDSLSKGYTF.

The chain employs TRBV7-9 and TRBJ1-1, with D possibly matching TRBD1 (6 bases). This CDR3 has 15 amino acids. The V end was cut by 5 bases, the J end by 4 bases, with 17 bases between. Germline CDR1 and CDR2: SEHNR and FQNEAQ (reference sequence). The CDR3 DNA follows: TGTGCCAGCAGCGGACAGACAGGCTCGGGCACTGAAGCTTTCTTT. This sequence encodes CASSGQTGSGTEAFF.

This chain links TRBV28 with TRBJ1-1; D is unresolved. This CDR3 has 12 residues. V lost 8 bases and J 7 bases, leaving 14 bases between the germline ends. Per the germline V gene, CDR1 is MDHEN and CDR2 is SYDVKM. The CDR3: CASRRVTNEAFF. The CDR3 DNA reads TGTGCCAGCCGGAGGGTTACGAATGAAGCTTTCTTT.

This clone has a single count. The chain has TRBV20-1 and TRBJ2-3, with 8 bases identical to TRBD2. With V trimmed by 6 bases and J by 5 bases, 10 bases remained unmatched. The CDR3 loop spans 14 amino acids. Germline loops: CDR1 DFQATT, CDR2 SNEGSKA (reference sequence). Here the CDR3 reads CSASLQAGVDTQYF. The CDR3 bases are TGCAGTGCCAGTCTACAAGCGGGAGTAGATACGCAGTATTTT.

The CDR3 DNA sequence: TGTGCCTGGAGTCACAGGGGTCGGACTGAAGCTTTCTTT. This translates into CAWSHRGRTEAFF. V usage is TRBV30 and J usage is TRBJ1-1; 7 bases match TRBD1. Germline CDR1 is GTSNPN and CDR2 is SVGIG (reference sequence). The CDR3 has 13 residues. The junction had 5 bases not matched to a gene; V was cut back by 2 bases and J by 5 bases. Filled out from reference TRBV30 and TRBJ1-1, the complete variable domain reads SQTIHQWPATLVQPVGSPLSLECTVEGTSNPNLYWYRQAAGRGLQLLFYSVGIGQISSEVPQNLSASRPQDRQFILSSKKLLLSDSGFYLCAWSHRGRTEAFFGQGTRLTVV.

The V gene is TRBV12-5, the J gene TRBJ2-7; TRBD2 matches at 12 bases. The CDR3 consists of 18 residues. V was clipped by 4 bases and J by 1 base; unmatched bases: 11. Germline V gene lookup returns CDR1 LGHNT and CDR2 FRNRAP. The CDR3 protein is CASGSQAPSGGVSYEQYF. The CDR3 region has the DNA TGTGCTAGTGGTTCCCAGGCCCCTAGCGGGGGGGTTTCCTACGAGCAGTACTTC.

As DNA, the CDR3 is TGTGCCACCAGCGGGACTAGCGGATACCCTAGGGGAGGGGAGCTGTTTTTT. Translation: CATSGTSGYPRGGELFF. The chain uses TRBV15 and TRBJ2-2; 11 bases are shared with TRBD2. Germline lookup yields CDR1 LNHNV and CDR2 YYDKDF (reference sequence). The CDR3 extends over 17 amino acids. Germline trimming cut 5 bases from V and 8 bases from J; bases unmatched to any gene: 13.

The chain uses TRBV27 and TRBJ1-2; 9 bases map to TRBD1. The CDR3 consists of 13 residues. With 2 bases clipped from V and 7 bases from J, the junction kept 2 bases outside the gene matches. Germline CDR1 reads MNHEY; CDR2 reads SMNVEV (reference sequence). CDR3 sequence (DNA): TGTGCCAGCAGTTTAGGGACAGGGATTGGCTACACCTTC. As protein: CASSLGTGIGYTF.

The chain combines TRBV7-2 with TRBJ1-1, with D tentatively TRBD1 (5 bases). The CDR3 runs 13 residues. Germline loops: CDR1 SGHTA, CDR2 FQGNSA. V was trimmed by 7 bases and J by 5 bases, leaving 14 bases between them. CDR3 bases: TGTGCCAGCACTTACCCGGGGGGAACTGAAGCTTTCTTT. Its protein is CASTYPGGTEAFF.

The rearrangement joins TRBV30 to TRBJ1-1; D perhaps matches TRBD1 (6 bases). Per the germline V gene, CDR1 is GTSNPN and CDR2 is SVGIG (reference sequence). The V and J ends lost 1 base and 1 base respectively, with 10 bases between them. There are 14 residues in the CDR3. The CDR3 loop is CAWSGGQQNTEAFF. For the CDR3, the DNA is TGTGCCTGGAGTGGAGGACAGCAGAACACTGAAGCTTTCTTT.

The CDR3, as DNA: TGTGCCAGTAGCTCATACAGGGGCTCCTACGAGCAGTACTTC. It codes for CASSSYRGSYEQYF. The V and J genes are TRBV19 and TRBJ2-7; the match to TRBD1 covers 7 bases. This CDR3 is built from 14 residues. Germline V gene sequence: CDR1 LNHDA, CDR2 SQIVND (reference sequence). V shed 6 bases, J shed 0 bases, and the junction held 5 bases outside the gene matches. The whole variable domain, remainder taken from reference TRBV19 and TRBJ2-7, is DGGITQSPKYLFRKEGQNVTLSCEQNLNHDAMYWYRQDPGQGLRLIYYSQIVNDFQKGDIAEGYSVSREKKESFPLTVTSAQKNPTAFYLCASSSYRGSYEQYFGPGTRLTVT.

CDR3 bases: TGTGCCAGCAGTGAATTCCGGGGTGGGCAGCCCCAGCATTTT. Its translation is CASSEFRGGQPQHF. The chain is built from TRBV2 and TRBJ1-5; D not resolved. CDR1 and CDR2 (germline): SNHLY, FYNNEI. This CDR3 is 14 amino acids long. Trimming cost V 2 bases and J 7 bases, with 12 bases left between them.

V usage is TRBV3-1 (or the pseudogene TRBV3-2) and J usage is TRBJ2-5; 14 bases line up with TRBD2. Germline CDR1 and CDR2: LGHDT and YNNKEL (reference sequence). The CDR3 covers 16 residues. Trimming took 4 bases from V and 1 from J; bases not matched to a gene: 2. In DNA, the CDR3 is TGTGCCAGCAGCCTCGGACTAGCGGGGGGCCAAGAGACCCAGTACTTC. Translating gives CASSLGLAGGQETQYF.

The rearrangement links TRBV19 to TRBJ1-6; no definite D call. Deletions cut 4 bases from V and 10 bases from J, with 17 bases between. The CDR3 is made up of 15 amino acids. CDR1 is LNHDA, CDR2 SQIVND, per germline (reference sequence). CDR3 nucleotide sequence: TGTGCCAGTAGTAATGTTCCCGGGGTTCGGTCACCCCTCCACTTT. Translation: CASSNVPGVRSPLHF.

CDR3 nucleotide sequence: TGTGCCAGCTCGACGACAGACAGAGAGACCCAGTACTTC. Residues: CASSTTDRETQYF. The chain uses TRBV18 and TRBJ2-5, with TRBD1 as a possible D gene (5 bases). Germline V gives CDR1 KGHSH, CDR2 LQKENI. The CDR3 totals 13 residues. Trimming took off 6 bases at V and 4 bases at J, with 12 bases between the two ends.